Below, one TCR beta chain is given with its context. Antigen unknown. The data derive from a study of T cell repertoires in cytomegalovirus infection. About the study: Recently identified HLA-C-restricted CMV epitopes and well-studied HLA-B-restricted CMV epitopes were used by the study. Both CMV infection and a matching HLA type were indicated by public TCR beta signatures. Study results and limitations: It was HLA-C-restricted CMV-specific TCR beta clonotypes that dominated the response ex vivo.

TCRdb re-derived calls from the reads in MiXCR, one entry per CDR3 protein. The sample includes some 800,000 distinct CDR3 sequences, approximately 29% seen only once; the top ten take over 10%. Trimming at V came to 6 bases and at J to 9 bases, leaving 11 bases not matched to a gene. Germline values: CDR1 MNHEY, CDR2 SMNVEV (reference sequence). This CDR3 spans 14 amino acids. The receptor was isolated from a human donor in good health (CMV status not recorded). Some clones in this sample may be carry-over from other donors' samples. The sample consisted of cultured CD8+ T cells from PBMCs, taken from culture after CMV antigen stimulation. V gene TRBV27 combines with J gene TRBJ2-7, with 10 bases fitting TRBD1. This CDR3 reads CASSPGTGVLGQYV. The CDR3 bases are TGTGCCAGCAGCCCTGGGACAGGGGTCCTCGGGCAGTACGTC.